This T cell receptor beta chain was found in a study of control samples from healthy donors and cancer patients. Germline V lookup: CDR1 SEHNR, CDR2 FQNEAQ (reference sequence). V was clipped by 0 bases and J by 15 bases, with 6 bases between them. CDR3 length: 10 residues. Using immunoSEQ multiplex PCR, the repertoire was profiled, and TCRdb retains in-frame clones only, with some absent. The table records about 130,000 clones, roughly 84% of them present only once. Sequences were obtained from blood. This clonotype was sampled from a man aged 18 to 35 in good health. V is TRBV7-9 and J is TRBJ2-1; D gene ambiguous. This CDR3 is CASSLAPAFF. CDR3 sequence (DNA): TGTGCCAGCAGCTTAGCCCCGGCGTTCTTC.